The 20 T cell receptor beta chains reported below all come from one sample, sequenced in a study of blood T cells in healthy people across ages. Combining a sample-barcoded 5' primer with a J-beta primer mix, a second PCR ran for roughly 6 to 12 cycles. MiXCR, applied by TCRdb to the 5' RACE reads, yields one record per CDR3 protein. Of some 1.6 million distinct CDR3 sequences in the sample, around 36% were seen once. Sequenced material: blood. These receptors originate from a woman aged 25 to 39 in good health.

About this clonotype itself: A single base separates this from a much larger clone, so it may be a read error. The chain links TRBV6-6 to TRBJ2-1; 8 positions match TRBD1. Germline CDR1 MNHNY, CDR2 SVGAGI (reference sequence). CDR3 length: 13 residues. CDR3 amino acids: CAGSRDRFNEQFF. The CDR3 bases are TGTGCCGGCAGCCGGGACAGGTTCAATGAGCAGTTCTTC.

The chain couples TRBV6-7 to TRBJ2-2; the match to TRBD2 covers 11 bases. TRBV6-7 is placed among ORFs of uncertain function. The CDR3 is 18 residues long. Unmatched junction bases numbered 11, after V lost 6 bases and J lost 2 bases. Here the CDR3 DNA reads TGTGCCAGCAGCCCCTCTAGCGGGGGGCCACCTAACACCGGGGAGCTGTTTTTT. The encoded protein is CASSPSSGGPPNTGELFF.

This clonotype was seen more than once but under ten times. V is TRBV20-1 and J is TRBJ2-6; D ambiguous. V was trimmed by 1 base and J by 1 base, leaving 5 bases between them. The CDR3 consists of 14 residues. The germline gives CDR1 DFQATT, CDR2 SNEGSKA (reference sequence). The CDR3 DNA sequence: TGCAGTGCTAGAGTCGCTTCTGGGGCCAACGTCCTGACTTTC. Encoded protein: CSARVASGANVLTF.

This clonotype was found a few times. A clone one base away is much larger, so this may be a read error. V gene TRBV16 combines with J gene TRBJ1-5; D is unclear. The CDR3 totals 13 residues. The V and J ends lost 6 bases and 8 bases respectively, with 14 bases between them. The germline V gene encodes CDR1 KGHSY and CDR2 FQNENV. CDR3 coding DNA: TGTGCCAGCAGTCTCTTGGGGTTGGAGCCCCAGCATTTT. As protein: CASSLLGLEPQHF. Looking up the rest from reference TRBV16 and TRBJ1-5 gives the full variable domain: GEEVAQTPKHLVRGEGQKAKLYCAPIKGHSYVFWYQQVLKNEFKFLISFQNENVFDETGMPKERFSAKCLPNSPCSLEIQATKLEDSAVYFCASSLLGLEPQHFGDGTRLSIL.

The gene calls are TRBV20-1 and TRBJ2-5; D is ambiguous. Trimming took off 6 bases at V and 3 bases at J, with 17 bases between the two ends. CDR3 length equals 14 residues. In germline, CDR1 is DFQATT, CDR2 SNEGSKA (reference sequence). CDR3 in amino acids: CSAPRSGVKETQYF. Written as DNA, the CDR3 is TGCAGTGCCCCTAGAAGTGGGGTGAAAGAGACCCAGTACTTC.

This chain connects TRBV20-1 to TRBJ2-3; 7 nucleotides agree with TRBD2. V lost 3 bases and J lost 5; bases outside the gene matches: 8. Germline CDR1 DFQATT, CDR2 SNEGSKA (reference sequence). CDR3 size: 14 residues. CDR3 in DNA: TGCAGTGCTAGGAGGGGAGGGCCAGGAGATACGCAGTATTTT. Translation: CSARRGGPGDTQYF.

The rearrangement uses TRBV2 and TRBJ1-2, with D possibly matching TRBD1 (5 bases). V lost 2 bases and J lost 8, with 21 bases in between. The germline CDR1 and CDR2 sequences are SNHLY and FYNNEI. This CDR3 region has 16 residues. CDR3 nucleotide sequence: TGTGCCAGCAGTGAAACGGGACGGTCCTTCCTGGGGGGCTACACCTTC. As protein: CASSETGRSFLGGYTF.

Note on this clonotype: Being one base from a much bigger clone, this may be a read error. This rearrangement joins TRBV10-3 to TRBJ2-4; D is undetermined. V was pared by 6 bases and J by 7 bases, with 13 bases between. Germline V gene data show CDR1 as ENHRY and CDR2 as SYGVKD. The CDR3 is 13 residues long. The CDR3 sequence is CAISEAVENIQYF. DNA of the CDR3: TGTGCCATCAGCGAAGCAGTGGAGAACATTCAGTACTTC.

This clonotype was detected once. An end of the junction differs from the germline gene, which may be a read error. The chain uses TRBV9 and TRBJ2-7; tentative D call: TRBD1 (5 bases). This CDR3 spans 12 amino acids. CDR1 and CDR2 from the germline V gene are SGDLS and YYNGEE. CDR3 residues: CASSQGPYEQDF. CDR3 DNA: TGTGCCAGCAGCCAGGGTCCCTACGAGCAGGACTTC.

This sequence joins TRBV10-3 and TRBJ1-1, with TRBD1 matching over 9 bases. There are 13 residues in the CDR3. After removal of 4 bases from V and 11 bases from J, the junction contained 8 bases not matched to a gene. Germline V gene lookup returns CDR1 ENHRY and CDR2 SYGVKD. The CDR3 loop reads CAISAAEQGAAFF. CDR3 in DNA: TGTGCCATCAGTGCGGCGGAACAGGGGGCGGCTTTCTTT.

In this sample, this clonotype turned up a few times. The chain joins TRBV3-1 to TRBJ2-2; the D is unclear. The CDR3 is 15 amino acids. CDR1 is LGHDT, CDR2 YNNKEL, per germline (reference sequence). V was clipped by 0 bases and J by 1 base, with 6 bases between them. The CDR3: CASSQDVGNTGELFF. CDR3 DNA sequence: TGTGCCAGCAGCCAAGATGTAGGGAACACCGGGGAGCTGTTTTTT.

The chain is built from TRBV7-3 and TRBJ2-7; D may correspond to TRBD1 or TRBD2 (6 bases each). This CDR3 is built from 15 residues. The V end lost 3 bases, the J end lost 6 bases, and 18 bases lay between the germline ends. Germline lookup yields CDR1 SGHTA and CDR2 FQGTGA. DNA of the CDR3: TGTGCCAGCAGCTTGGGGGCTAGCGAAGGGGGCGAGCAGTACTTC. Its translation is CASSLGASEGGEQYF.

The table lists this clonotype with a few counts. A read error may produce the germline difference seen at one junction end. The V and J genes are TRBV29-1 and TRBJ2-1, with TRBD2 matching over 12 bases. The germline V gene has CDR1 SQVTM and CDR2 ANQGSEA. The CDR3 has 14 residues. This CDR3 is CSVFLAGGYNGQFF. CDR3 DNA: TGCAGCGTTTTCCTAGCGGGGGGGTACAATGGGCAGTTCTTC.

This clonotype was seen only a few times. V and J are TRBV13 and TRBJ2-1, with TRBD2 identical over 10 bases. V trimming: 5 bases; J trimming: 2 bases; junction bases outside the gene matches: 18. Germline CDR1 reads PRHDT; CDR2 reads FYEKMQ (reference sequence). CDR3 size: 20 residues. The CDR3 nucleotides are TGTGCCAGCAGCCGCATGGTAGCGGGGGGACCTAAGGAAGCCTACAATGAGCAGTTCTTC. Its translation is CASSRMVAGGPKEAYNEQFF.

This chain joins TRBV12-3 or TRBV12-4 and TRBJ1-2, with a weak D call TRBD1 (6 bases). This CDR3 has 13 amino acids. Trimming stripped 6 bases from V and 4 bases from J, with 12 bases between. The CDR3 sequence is CASSLQGRYGYTF. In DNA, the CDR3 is TGTGCCAGCAGCCTACAGGGACGCTATGGCTACACCTTC.

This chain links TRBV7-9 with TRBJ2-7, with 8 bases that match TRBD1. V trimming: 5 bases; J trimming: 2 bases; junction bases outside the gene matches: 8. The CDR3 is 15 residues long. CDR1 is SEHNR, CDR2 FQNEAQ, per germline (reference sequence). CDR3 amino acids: CASSAGGQETYEQYF. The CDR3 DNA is TGTGCCAGCAGCGCAGGGGGACAGGAGACCTACGAGCAGTACTTC.

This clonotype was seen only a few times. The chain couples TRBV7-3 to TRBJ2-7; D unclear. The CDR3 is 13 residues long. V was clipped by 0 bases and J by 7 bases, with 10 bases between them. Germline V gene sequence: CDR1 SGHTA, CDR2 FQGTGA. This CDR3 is CASSLTATGEQYF. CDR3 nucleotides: TGTGCCAGCAGCTTAACAGCCACCGGGGAGCAGTACTTC.

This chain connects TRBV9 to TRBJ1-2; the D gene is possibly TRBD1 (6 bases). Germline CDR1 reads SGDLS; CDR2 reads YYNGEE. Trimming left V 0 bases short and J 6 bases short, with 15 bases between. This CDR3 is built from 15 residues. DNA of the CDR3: TGTGCCAGCAGCGTAGTTCACAGGGAGATCGATGGCTACACCTTC. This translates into CASSVVHREIDGYTF. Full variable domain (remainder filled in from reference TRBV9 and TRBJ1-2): DSGVTQTPKHLITATGQRVTLRCSPRSGDLSVYWYQQSLDQGLQFLIQYYNGEERAKGNILERFSAQQFPDLHSELNLSSLELGDSALYFCASSVVHREIDGYTFGSGTRLTVV.

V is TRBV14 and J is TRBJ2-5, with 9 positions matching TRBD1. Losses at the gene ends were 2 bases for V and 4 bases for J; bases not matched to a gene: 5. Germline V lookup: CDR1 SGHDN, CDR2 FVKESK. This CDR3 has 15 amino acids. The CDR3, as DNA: TGTGCCAGCAGCCAACATGGGACAGGGCGAGAGACCCAGTACTTC. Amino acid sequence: CASSQHGTGRETQYF.

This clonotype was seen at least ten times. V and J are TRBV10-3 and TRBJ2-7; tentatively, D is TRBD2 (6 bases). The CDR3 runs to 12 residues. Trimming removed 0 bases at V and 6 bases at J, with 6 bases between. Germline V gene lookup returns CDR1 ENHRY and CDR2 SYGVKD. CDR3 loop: CAISESGGEQYF. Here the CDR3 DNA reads TGTGCCATCAGTGAGTCCGGGGGCGAGCAGTACTTC.